A single sample is the source of the 11 T cell receptor beta chains below, sequenced in a study of blood T cell repertoires in COVID-19. TCRdb keeps only in-frame clones here, not all; method: immunoSEQ multiplex PCR. The sample carries about 69,000 clones, 60% to 80% recorded once. What was sequenced was peripheral blood. The receptor set was obtained from a human donor in a cohort sampled during active COVID-19.

The genes are TRBV7-9 and TRBJ2-1; D perhaps matches TRBD1 (7 bases). The CDR3 has 15 residues. CDR1 is SEHNR, CDR2 FQNEAQ, per germline (reference sequence). V lost 4 bases and J lost 4, with 14 bases in between. CDR3 in amino acids: CASSSIRGTYNEQFF. The DNA for the CDR3 is TGTGCCAGCAGCTCAATCAGGGGGACTTACAATGAGCAGTTCTTC.

This chain connects TRBV28 to TRBJ2-1; 7 bases align to TRBD2. This CDR3 has 17 residues. V shed 8 bases, J shed 8 bases, and the junction held 21 bases outside the gene matches. Germline assignment: CDR1 MDHEN and CDR2 SYDVKM. CDR3 DNA: TGTGCCAGCGGCCAGGTCCGACTCGGCGGGAGAACCGATGAGCAGTTCTTC. Its protein is CASGQVRLGGRTDEQFF.

This clone occurred once. The chain employs TRBV4-2 and TRBJ1-4; TRBD1 aligns across 10 bases. Germline V lookup: CDR1 LGHNA, CDR2 YNFKEQ. The J segment lost 4 bases and the V segment lost 0 bases, leaving 20 bases of the junction unmatched. The CDR3 runs to 22 residues. CDR3 residues: CASSQDRGRGQGRFVDNEKLFF. The CDR3 nucleotides read TGTGCCAGCAGCCAAGATCGGGGTAGGGGACAGGGGCGCTTCGTTGATAATGAAAAACTGTTTTTT.

V is TRBV5-8 and J is TRBJ1-3, with 10 bases identical to TRBD1. Germline trimming cut 4 bases from V and 0 bases from J; bases unmatched to any gene: 10. The length of the CDR3 is 18 residues. Germline loops: CDR1 SGHTS, CDR2 YDEGEE. The CDR3 region is CASSTGRWDRGSGNTIYF. In DNA form, the CDR3 reads TGTGCCAGCAGCACCGGAAGGTGGGACAGGGGCTCTGGAAACACCATATATTTT.

This clone has a single count. V usage is TRBV11-2 and J usage is TRBJ2-7; TRBD2 agrees at 12 bases. J gave up 3 bases and V 1 base, and 7 bases lay outside the gene matches. This CDR3 comprises 17 residues. Germline loops: CDR1 SGHAT, CDR2 FQNNGV. In DNA form, the CDR3 reads TGTGCCAGCAGCTTAGGACTAGCGGGAGCCAACGACTACGAGCAGTACTTC. Its protein is CASSLGLAGANDYEQYF. The whole variable domain, filled in from reference TRBV11-2 and TRBJ2-7, reads EAGVAQSPRYKIIEKRQSVAFWCNPISGHATLYWYQQILGQGPKLLIQFQNNGVVDDSQLPKDRFSAERLKGVDSTLKIQPAKLEDSAVYLCASSLGLAGANDYEQYFGPGTRLTVT.

The V call is TRBV3-1 (or the pseudogene TRBV3-2), the J call TRBJ1-1; D perhaps matches TRBD1 (6 bases). The CDR3 spans 15 residues. Trimming pared 6 bases from V and 1 base from J, leaving 15 bases between. Germline V gene data show CDR1 as LGHDT and CDR2 as YNNKEL (reference sequence). The DNA for the CDR3 is TGTGCCAGCAGTCTCCGCGGGGGCCGGAACACTGAAGCTTTCTTT. This codes for CASSLRGGRNTEAFF.

The rearrangement joins TRBV5-6 to TRBJ1-1; unclear D gene. This CDR3 has 13 amino acids. The V end lost 0 bases, the J end lost 5 bases, and 8 bases lay between the germline ends. Germline V gene data show CDR1 as SGHDT and CDR2 as YYEEEE. CDR3 coding DNA: TGTGCCAGCAGCTTGGGGCAGGAAACTGAAGCTTTCTTT. It is translated as CASSLGQETEAFF.

The chain is built from TRBV15 and TRBJ2-1; 8 bases are a match to TRBD1. The CDR3 has 14 amino acids. Germline CDR1 and CDR2: LNHNV and YYDKDF (reference sequence). Trimming took 5 bases from V and 5 from J; bases not matched to a gene: 5. CDR3 nucleotides: TGTGCCACCAGCTCCTCGGGACAGGACAATGAGCAGTTCTTC. Residues: CATSSSGQDNEQFF.

The rearrangement links TRBV10-3 to TRBJ2-7; no clear D. The germline V gene has CDR1 ENHRY and CDR2 SYGVKD. The CDR3 contains 13 residues. The V gene lost 3 bases and the J gene lost 3 bases, with 9 bases spanning the gap. The CDR3 region has the DNA TGTGCCATCAGTGACGGTAGTCGCTACGAGCAGTACTTC. Amino acid sequence: CAISDGSRYEQYF.

CDR3 residues: CASSVETSPVYEQYF. In DNA form, the CDR3 reads TGTGCCAGCAGCGTGGAGACTAGCCCCGTCTACGAGCAGTACTTC. V gene TRBV9 combines with J gene TRBJ2-7, with 7 bases identical to TRBD2. V shed 2 bases, J shed 3 bases, and the junction held 8 bases outside the gene matches. Per germline, CDR1 SGDLS and CDR2 YYNGEE. The CDR3 consists of 15 residues.

V gene TRBV29-1 combines with J gene TRBJ2-3, with 9 bases identical to TRBD1. In germline, CDR1 is SQVTM, CDR2 ANQGSEA. With 8 bases clipped from V and 1 base from J, the junction kept 10 bases outside the gene matches. The CDR3 covers 15 residues. The CDR3 region is CSTSSGQGGTDTQYF. CDR3 DNA: TGCAGCACCTCCTCGGGACAGGGCGGCACAGATACGCAGTATTTT.